What follows describes a single T cell receptor (beta chain). Its antigen is currently unknown. ViraFEST assay sequencing came after antigen-specific CD4+ T cells were expanded with viral peptide pools. The culture ran for around ten days before CD4+ T cells were isolated. No vaccinee had earlier SARS-CoV-2 infection, and nucleocapsid antibodies were negative. The culture medium for over 1.5 million PBMC per well included 10 IU/ml IL-2 and 8.5 to 10 ug/ml peptides. Cells had half their medium changed to IL-2 medium on days 3 and 7. Repertoires were generated with immunoSEQ multiplex PCR, while TCRdb's copy carries only in-frame clones and drops some. The repertoire has under 65,000 clones, over 80% of them found once; the top ten carry about 2.3%. Germline lookup yields CDR1 SGHTA and CDR2 FQGNSA. V gave up 3 bases and J gave up 6 bases; unmatched junction bases: 5. The CDR3 extends over 14 amino acids.

This sample was included in a study of vaccination effects on CD4 cells after COVID-19. General study results and limits: Only a single clone (1 of 255 vaccine-induced clones in healthy vaccinees) cross-reacted with common cold coronaviruses.

This clonotype was sampled from a human donor who received a COVID-19 vaccine. This specimen consisted of CD4+ T cells from PBMCs cultured with HCoV-229E spike peptides, obtained before COVID-19 vaccination. The chain combines TRBV7-2 with TRBJ1-1, with 9 bases matching TRBD1. CDR3 DNA sequence: TGTGCCAGCAGCTTTCGACAGGGGGTTGCTGAAGCTTTCTTT. As protein: CASSFRQGVAEAFF. Variable domain in full (rest from reference TRBV7-2 and TRBJ1-1): GAGVSQSPSNKVTEKGKDVELRCDPISGHTALYWYRQSLGQGLEFLIYFQGNSAPDKSGLPSDRFSAERTGGSVSTLTIQRTQQEDSAVYLCASSFRQGVAEAFFGQGTRLTVV.